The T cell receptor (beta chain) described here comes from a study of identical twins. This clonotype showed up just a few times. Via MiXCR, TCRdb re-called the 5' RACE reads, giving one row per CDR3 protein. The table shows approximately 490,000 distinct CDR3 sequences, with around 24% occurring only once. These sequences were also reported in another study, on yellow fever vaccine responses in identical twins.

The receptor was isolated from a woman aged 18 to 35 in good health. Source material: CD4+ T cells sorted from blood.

Written as DNA, the CDR3 is TGTGCCAGCAGTGAGGCCTCCCCTGAAGCTTTCTTT. Its protein is CASSEASPEAFF. V usage is TRBV6-4 and J usage is TRBJ1-1; D gene ambiguous. Trimming took off 3 bases at V and 6 bases at J, with 8 bases between the two ends. Per the germline V gene, CDR1 is MRHNA and CDR2 is SNTAGT. The CDR3 extends over 12 amino acids.